The 21 T cell receptor beta chains in this list originate from one sample, sequenced in a study of OX40 agonist ivuxolimab in advanced cancers. Generated by immunoSEQ multiplex PCR, the TCRdb table keeps only in-frame clones and is missing some. Of 25,000 to 35,000 clones in the sample, over 60% were seen once. This sample comprised CD4+ or CD8+ T cells sorted from blood, obtained in a trial of the OX40 agonist ivuxolimab. These receptors all stem from an adult with an advanced solid tumor such as melanoma, head and neck, liver or kidney cancer.

The chain uses TRBV7-3 and TRBJ1-2; TRBD1 agrees at 9 bases. The V and J ends lost 3 bases and 4 bases, in that order; junction bases with no gene match: 3. CDR3 length: 14 amino acids. Looked up from germline, CDR1 is SGHTA and CDR2 is FQGTGA. CDR3 residues: CASSLGQGGYGYTF. CDR3 nucleotide sequence: TGTGCCAGCAGCTTGGGACAGGGAGGCTATGGCTACACCTTC.

The rearrangement links TRBV6-6 to TRBJ2-7; D is unresolved. The V gene's germline CDR1 is MNHNY and CDR2 SVGAGI (reference sequence). This CDR3 is built from 11 residues. Trimming took 6 bases from V and 7 from J, leaving 10 bases between them. The CDR3 bases are TGTGCCAGCAGACGCGCCGGGGAGCAGTACTTC. This translates into CASRRAGEQYF.

This clone turned up a few times. The rearrangement links TRBV6-6 to TRBJ2-7; a weak D match, TRBD1 (6 bases). Between the trimmed V and J ends, which lost 8 bases and 0 bases, there was a span of 17 bases. Germline CDR1 reads MNHNY; CDR2 reads SVGAGI (reference sequence). CDR3 length: 15 amino acids. The CDR3 reads CASGQRNTPSYEQYF. The CDR3 DNA reads TGTGCCAGCGGACAGCGAAACACGCCCTCCTACGAGCAGTACTTC.

The CDR3 sequence is CASRRQGIGFRQYF. As DNA, the CDR3 is TGTGCCAGCAGACGGCAGGGGATAGGTTTTAGGCAGTACTTC. V usage is TRBV28 and J usage is TRBJ2-7; TRBD1 might be the D (6 bases). Germline V gives CDR1 MDHEN, CDR2 SYDVKM. The CDR3 has 14 amino acids. V lost 6 bases to trimming and J lost 9 bases, with 21 bases between them.

This chain joins TRBV30 and TRBJ1-5; no clear D. The CDR3 consists of 13 residues. Germline V CDR1 and CDR2: GTSNPN, SVGIG (reference sequence). V was trimmed by 0 bases and J by 5 bases, leaving 8 bases between them. The CDR3 sequence is CAWSVRGDQPQHF. For the CDR3, the DNA is TGTGCCTGGAGTGTACGGGGTGATCAGCCCCAGCATTTT.

This clone was seen a single time. The chain recombines TRBV19 with TRBJ1-6; D uncertain. This CDR3 is 14 amino acids long. Germline V gene lookup returns CDR1 LNHDA and CDR2 SQIVND (reference sequence). Trimming took off 7 bases at V and 5 bases at J, with 12 bases between the two ends. CDR3 protein: CASNVNSNNSPLHF. For the CDR3, the DNA is TGTGCCAGTAATGTGAACAGTAATAATTCACCCCTCCACTTT.

J is TRBJ2-7 and V is TRBV19; no definite D call. V lost 3 bases and J 3 bases, leaving 15 bases between the germline ends. This CDR3 region has 15 residues. CDR1 is LNHDA and CDR2 is SQIVND in the germline V gene (reference sequence). The CDR3 loop is CASSMSGPPYYEQYF. The CDR3 region has the DNA TGTGCCAGTAGTATGTCTGGCCCGCCTTACTACGAGCAGTACTTC.

This clone appeared a few times. The rearrangement uses TRBV30 and TRBJ2-7, with 10 bases identical to TRBD1. The germline V gene encodes CDR1 GTSNPN and CDR2 SVGIG (reference sequence). This CDR3 region has 14 residues. V lost 2 bases and J lost 2; bases outside the gene matches: 3. DNA for the CDR3: TGTGCCTGGAGTCTAGGACAGGGGGCCTACGAGCAGTACTTC. It translates to CAWSLGQGAYEQYF. Variable domain in full (rest from reference TRBV30 and TRBJ2-7): SQTIHQWPATLVQPVGSPLSLECTVEGTSNPNLYWYRQAAGRGLQLLFYSVGIGQISSEVPQNLSASRPQDRQFILSSKKLLLSDSGFYLCAWSLGQGAYEQYFGPGTRLTVT.

The chain recombines TRBV9 with TRBJ2-3, with no clear D. Germline lookup yields CDR1 SGDLS and CDR2 YYNGEE. Trimming removed 0 bases from V and 0 bases from J, with 11 bases in between. The CDR3 totals 16 residues. The CDR3 DNA follows: TGTGCCAGCAGCGTAGGGAAGTTGGCCAGCACAGATACGCAGTATTTT. Its protein product is CASSVGKLASTDTQYF.

This chain connects TRBV29-1 to TRBJ1-2; TRBD1 agrees at 9 bases. The germline V gene encodes CDR1 SQVTM and CDR2 ANQGSEA. There are 13 residues in the CDR3. Unmatched junction bases numbered 9, after V lost 6 bases and J lost 7 bases. The CDR3 reads CSVVTGGGVGYTF. CDR3 nucleotides: TGCAGCGTCGTTACAGGGGGCGGTGTTGGCTACACCTTC.

This chain connects TRBV2 to TRBJ2-3; perhaps TRBD2 as D (5 bases). The germline gives CDR1 SNHLY, CDR2 FYNNEI. With 8 bases removed from V and 2 bases from J, the gap between germline ends came to 17 bases. The CDR3 contains 15 residues. The CDR3 spells CASGPETTSTDTQYF. In DNA form, the CDR3 reads TGTGCCAGCGGTCCGGAGACTACCTCCACAGATACGCAGTATTTT.

The genes are TRBV19 and TRBJ1-2, with 7 positions matching TRBD1. This CDR3 region has 14 residues. Germline V gene data show CDR1 as LNHDA and CDR2 as SQIVND (reference sequence). The J segment lost 3 bases and the V segment lost 6 bases, leaving 7 bases of the junction unmatched. The CDR3 nucleotides read TGTGCCAGTAGGCACCAGGGGGGAGACTATGGCTACACCTTC. Encoded protein: CASRHQGGDYGYTF.

CDR3 bases: TGTGCCAGCAGCCCCGACAGACAAGAGACCCAGTACTTC. It encodes CASSPDRQETQYF. The chain joins TRBV11-2 to TRBJ2-5, with D possibly being TRBD1 (5 bases). Germline CDR1 is SGHAT and CDR2 is FQNNGV. This CDR3 has 13 residues. Trimming took 5 bases from V and 2 from J, leaving 9 bases between them.

V is TRBV2 and J is TRBJ1-3; no reliable D call. Trimming removed 2 bases at V and 3 bases at J, with 11 bases between. CDR1 is SNHLY and CDR2 is FYNNEI in the germline V gene. The CDR3 covers 15 residues. Here the CDR3 reads CASSEIAGGGNTIYF. Written as DNA, the CDR3 is TGTGCCAGCAGTGAAATAGCCGGCGGTGGAAACACCATATATTTT.

The chain joins TRBV19 to TRBJ1-5; tentative D call: TRBD1 (5 bases). This CDR3 is 15 amino acids long. CDR1 and CDR2 (germline): LNHDA, SQIVND (reference sequence). Trimming pared 4 bases from V and 0 bases from J, leaving 10 bases between. CDR3 region: CASSTGPHSNQPQHF. The DNA for the CDR3 is TGTGCCAGTAGTACGGGACCCCATAGCAATCAGCCCCAGCATTTT.

The rearrangement links TRBV6-5 to TRBJ1-2; D not certain. This CDR3 contains 13 residues. V was clipped by 6 bases and J by 4 bases, with 12 bases between them. Per the germline V gene, CDR1 is MNHEY and CDR2 is SVGAGI. Here the CDR3 DNA reads TGTGCCAGCAGAGCCACGGGCTTCTATGGCTACACCTTC. Its translation is CASRATGFYGYTF.

J is TRBJ2-3 and V is TRBV11-3, with D unclear. The V gene's germline CDR1 is SGHNT and CDR2 YENEEA. V was pared by 4 bases and J by 2 bases, with 10 bases between. The length of the CDR3 is 14 residues. The CDR3 sequence is CASSSRSNTDTQYF. The CDR3 nucleotides read TGTGCCAGCAGCTCGAGGAGCAACACAGATACGCAGTATTTT.

The CDR3 DNA follows: TGTGCCAGCAGTGGCAGACAGGGGCTCTATGGCTACACCTTC. This encodes CASSGRQGLYGYTF. V and J are TRBV6-1 and TRBJ1-2; TRBD1 matches 8 bases. Losses at the gene ends were 4 bases for V and 4 bases for J; bases not matched to a gene: 5. The germline V gene has CDR1 MNHNS and CDR2 SASEGT. The CDR3 length is 14 residues.

The J gene is TRBJ1-3, the V gene TRBV11-2; 10 bases are shared with TRBD1. After removal of 3 bases from V and 4 bases from J, the junction contained 9 bases not matched to a gene. CDR1 and CDR2 (germline): SGHAT, FQNNGV. The CDR3 has 17 residues. The CDR3: CASSFLRQGAEGNTIYF. As DNA, the CDR3 is TGTGCCAGCAGCTTCCTCAGACAGGGGGCTGAGGGAAACACCATATATTTT. The entire variable domain, with the rest obtained from reference TRBV11-2 and TRBJ1-3, is as follows: EAGVAQSPRYKIIEKRQSVAFWCNPISGHATLYWYQQILGQGPKLLIQFQNNGVVDDSQLPKDRFSAERLKGVDSTLKIQPAKLEDSAVYLCASSFLRQGAEGNTIYFGEGSWLTVV.

This clone appeared a few times. This rearrangement joins TRBV2 to TRBJ1-2, with D unclear. Per germline, CDR1 SNHLY and CDR2 FYNNEI. The CDR3 contains 11 residues. Trimming removed 7 bases at V and 3 bases at J, with 6 bases between. CDR3 amino acids: CASTEYYGYTF. Written as DNA, the CDR3 is TGTGCCAGCACAGAATACTATGGCTACACCTTC.

The chain couples TRBV6-6 to TRBJ2-2; D is undetermined. This CDR3 has 14 amino acids. Germline assignment: CDR1 MNHNY and CDR2 SVGAGI (reference sequence). Trimming cost V 0 bases and J 2 bases, with 4 bases left between them. DNA of the CDR3: TGTGCCAGCAGTTACTCGACAAACACCGGGGAGCTGTTTTTT. This gives the protein CASSYSTNTGELFF.